The rows below give T cell receptor beta chains drawn from one sample of a study of blood T cell repertoires in COVID-19. Some clones are missing from TCRdb's copy, which holds only in-frame ones; the method was immunoSEQ multiplex PCR. This sample has a few hundred thousand clones, with about 90% found just once. Input material: PBMCs or T cells enriched from blood (not recorded which). The origin of the receptors is a woman aged 45-65 years who had been exposed to COVID-19. The CDR3 runs from the conserved cysteine through the conserved F or W. D genes are given only for firm matches. Clone size, where shown, is once, few, many, or a class for clones that have expanded.

- TRBJ2-5 - TRBV7-2 CASSPTRETQYF TGTGCCAGCAGTCCGACACGGGAGACCCAGTACTTC
- TRBJ1-2 once TRBV28 CASSLTSPYGYTF TGTGCCAGCAGTTTAACTTCCCCCTATGGCTACACCTTC
TRBD1 TRBJ1-5 - TRBV7-2 CASSPRTGHQPQHF TGTGCCAGCAGCCCCCGGACAGGGCATCAGCCCCAGCATTTT
- TRBJ2-2 - TRBV28 CASSPESGLNTGELFF TGTGCCAGCAGTCCCGAATCAGGACTGAACACCGGGGAGCTGTTTTTT
- TRBJ1-1 once TRBV10-3 CATTGGAGPDTFF TGTGCCACCACGGGAGGGGCCGGACCCGATACTTTCTTT
TRBD1 TRBJ2-3 - TRBV5-6 CASSKLQGVTDTQYF TGTGCCAGCAGCAAGCTACAGGGGGTAACAGATACGCAGTATTTT
TRBD1 TRBJ1-1 - TRBV5-1 CASSGDRGWNTEAFF TGCGCCAGCAGCGGGGACAGGGGGTGGAACACTGAAGCTTTCTTT
- TRBJ1-4 once TRBV30 CAWSGKVEKLFF TGTGCCTGGAGTGGCAAGGTGGAGAAACTGTTTTTT
- TRBJ1-5 - TRBV6-5 CASSPGNNQPQHF TGTGCCAGCAGCCCAGGGAACAATCAGCCCCAGCATTTT
- TRBJ1-4 few TRBV28 CASSLRGTNEKLFF TGTGCCAGCAGTTTAAGGGGGACTAATGAAAAACTGTTTTTT
- TRBJ1-2 - TRBV5-1 CASSFSTQPNYGYTF TGCGCCAGCAGCTTTAGCACCCAACCTAACTATGGCTACACCTTC
- TRBJ1-3 - TRBV4-1 CASSQGGGIGGNTIYF TGCGCCAGCAGCCAAGGGGGGGGGATTGGTGGAAACACCATATATTTT
- TRBJ1-5 - TRBV5-8 CASSLGVRGSHQPQHF TGTGCCAGCAGCTTAGGTGTCAGGGGAAGTCATCAGCCCCAGCATTTT
- TRBJ2-1 - TRBV5-1 CASSLAGNEQFF TGCGCCAGCAGCTTGGCCGGGAATGAGCAGTTCTTC
TRBD1 TRBJ2-5 - TRBV27 CASSPRGRETQYF TGTGCCAGCAGTCCCAGGGGGCGAGAGACCCAGTACTTC
- TRBJ1-4 - TRBV29-1 CSVGGWPATNEKLFF TGCAGCGTCGGGGGGTGGCCAGCAACTAATGAAAAACTGTTTTTT
TRBD2 TRBJ2-3 once TRBV7-2 CASSPRGTSGGVSDTQYF TGTGCCAGCAGCCCTAGGGGGACTAGCGGGGGTGTATCGGATACGCAGTATTTT
- TRBJ2-5 - TRBV2 CASSATPEETQYF TGTGCCAGCAGCGCGACACCTGAAGAGACCCAGTACTTC
- TRBJ1-4 - TRBV30 CAWSLHRKNEKLFF TGTGCCTGGAGTCTGCACAGGAAAAATGAAAAACTGTTTTTT
- TRBJ1-2 - TRBV9 CASNLRGGSDYGYTF TGTGCCAGCAACCTTAGGGGGGGTTCGGACTATGGCTACACCTTC
- TRBJ2-4 - TRBV7-2 CASSLAGAAGANIQYF TGTGCCAGCAGCTTAGCTGGGGCGGCAGGGGCGAACATTCAGTACTTC
- TRBJ2-6 - TRBV5-4 CASSLGPPDNSGANVLTF TGTGCCAGCAGCTTGGGCCCACCCGACAACTCTGGGGCCAACGTCCTGACTTTC
- TRBJ2-1 few TRBV25-1 CASERGWNEQFF TGTGCCAGCGAAAGGGGGTGGAATGAGCAGTTCTTC
TRBD1 TRBJ1-2 - TRBV13 CASSLRDRGVRDYGYTF TGTGCCAGCAGCCTTAGGGACAGGGGGGTAAGAGACTATGGCTACACCTTC
TRBD2 TRBJ2-2 - TRBV11-3 CASSSGGAGGTGELFF TGTGCCAGCAGCTCCGGGGGGGCGGGTGGTACCGGGGAGCTGTTTTTT
TRBD1 TRBJ1-6 - TRBV6-5 CASSYVGQGHSPLHF TGTGCCAGCAGTTACGTCGGACAGGGCCATTCACCCCTCCACTTT
- TRBJ2-2 - TRBV6-4 CASSDSNGASGELFF TGTGCCAGCAGTGACTCGAATGGGGCTTCCGGGGAGCTGTTTTTT
TRBD1 TRBJ2-3 - TRBV19 CASSIRTGAYTQYF TGTGCCAGTAGTATACGGACAGGGGCGTATACGCAGTATTTT
- TRBJ1-2 - TRBV23-1 CAGLGLYYGYTF TGCGCCGGCCTCGGGTTATACTATGGCTACACCTTC
TRBD1 TRBJ2-2 - TRBV3-1/TRBV3-2 CASSWTGQNTGELFF TGTGCCAGCAGCTGGACAGGGCAGAACACCGGGGAGCTGTTTTTT
TRBD1 TRBJ1-5 - TRBV28 CAGRQGLNQPQHF TGTGCCGGTAGACAGGGTCTAAATCAGCCCCAGCATTTT
TRBD2 TRBJ2-1 few TRBV19 CASSTPGGEKNEQFF TGTGCCAGTAGTACCCCGGGAGGGGAAAAGAATGAGCAGTTCTTC
- TRBJ1-3 - TRBV4-1 CASSQDSFMVVGNTIYF TGCGCCAGCAGCCAAGATAGTTTCATGGTAGTCGGAAACACCATATATTTT
TRBD1 TRBJ2-3 - TRBV4-1 CASSPPRTGATDTQYF TGCGCCAGCAGCCCCCCTAGGACAGGAGCCACAGATACGCAGTATTTT
- TRBJ2-4 - TRBV27 CASSSLGGLTKNIQYF TGTGCCAGCAGTTCCCTCGGGGGTCTGACCAAAAACATTCAGTACTTC
TRBD1 TRBJ1-6 few TRBV5-1 CASSPSGTGYSPLHF TGCGCCAGCAGCCCGTCCGGGACAGGGTATTCACCCCTCCACTTT
TRBD1 TRBJ1-6 once TRBV15 CATSRGRQGAYNSPLHF TGTGCCACCAGCCGAGGGCGACAGGGGGCCTATAATTCACCCCTCCACTTT
TRBD2 TRBJ2-7 - TRBV5-1 CASSFFLGLADHYEQYF TGCGCCAGCAGCTTCTTTCTGGGACTAGCGGATCACTACGAGCAGTACTTC
- TRBJ2-7 - TRBV5-1 CASSFHESGPPYEQYF TGCGCCAGCAGCTTCCACGAGTCAGGCCCCCCCTACGAGCAGTACTTC
TRBD2 TRBJ2-3 - TRBV27 CASSSVAGGPGNTQYF TGTGCCAGCAGTTCGGTAGCGGGGGGCCCTGGAAATACGCAGTATTTT
TRBD2 TRBJ2-2 few TRBV29-1 CSGKTSGGTGELFF TGCAGCGGCAAGACTAGCGGGGGGACCGGGGAGCTGTTTTTT
- TRBJ1-5 - TRBV30 CAWSSGGLVGGFGNQPQHF TGTGCCTGGAGCTCCGGAGGTCTGGTCGGGGGTTTTGGCAATCAGCCCCAGCATTTT
TRBD1 TRBJ1-6 - TRBV9 CASSVAEGATPLHF TGTGCCAGCAGCGTAGCAGAGGGGGCTACACCCCTCCACTTT
- TRBJ1-1 - TRBV3-1/TRBV3-2 CASNSRNENTEAFF TGTGCCAGCAACTCGCGGAATGAGAACACTGAAGCTTTCTTT
- TRBJ2-3 - TRBV2 CASSEVGRSDTQYF TGTGCCAGCAGTGAAGTGGGGCGCTCAGATACGCAGTATTTT
- TRBJ2-1 few TRBV14 CASSQQGFYEQFF TGTGCCAGCAGCCAACAGGGTTTCTATGAGCAGTTCTTC
- TRBJ1-5 - TRBV7-2 CASSLAGGGIRQPQHF TGTGCCAGCAGCCTAGCTGGGGGGGGGATTCGTCAGCCCCAGCATTTT
- TRBJ1-3 - TRBV18 CASSPGPGLSSGNTIYF TGTGCCAGCTCACCAGGTCCAGGGTTGAGCTCTGGAAACACCATATATTTT
- TRBJ2-3 - TRBV5-1 CASNRGGGEADTQYF TGCGCCAGCAACAGGGGGGGAGGCGAGGCAGATACGCAGTATTTT
- TRBJ1-1 - TRBV2 CASKGMGGNTEAFF TGTGCCAGCAAGGGGATGGGAGGGAACACTGAAGCTTTCTTT
- TRBJ2-1 - TRBV30 CAWSKTYNEQFF TGTGCCTGGAGCAAAACCTACAATGAGCAGTTCTTC
TRBD1 TRBJ1-1 - TRBV5-5 CASSLSVWGQGAIGTEAFF TGTGCCAGCAGCTTGAGTGTATGGGGACAGGGGGCGATAGGCACTGAAGCTTTCTTT
- TRBJ1-1 once TRBV13 CASSSRRPQRTEAFF TGTGCCAGCAGCTCCCGGCGGCCGCAACGAACTGAAGCTTTCTTT